This is a list of T cell receptor beta chains from one sample in a study of control samples from healthy donors and cancer patients. Clones were sequenced by immunoSEQ multiplex PCR, and TCRdb holds only the in-frame ones, with some missing. The sample has 70,000 to 100,000 clones, about nine tenths seen once; the top ten hold roughly a sixth. Specimen: blood. The receptors were sampled from a man aged 45-65 years in good health. The CDR3 runs from the conserved cysteine through the conserved F or W.

j_gene,v_gene,CDR3aa
TRBJ2-1,TRBV9,CASSPRQGSSYNEQFF
TRBJ1-2,TRBV13,CASSPAGGANYGYTF
TRBJ1-1,TRBV2,CASSETRNGAEAFF
TRBJ2-1,TRBV4-1,CASSQFSGGAGNEQFF
TRBJ1-1,TRBV11-2,CASSPEQANTEAFF
TRBJ1-5,TRBV2,CASTLRQRGLERFNQPQHF
TRBJ2-5,TRBV19,CASRGPSQETQYF
TRBJ1-5,TRBV5-1,CASSLEPLNQPQHF
TRBJ1-6,TRBV12-5,CASGLEGVGNSPLHF
TRBJ1-1,TRBV4-1,CASSQDPPVMNTEAFF
TRBJ2-3,TRBV24-1,CATERQGKGADTQYF
TRBJ1-4,TRBV5-6,CASSTGQGGNEKLFF
TRBJ1-3,TRBV9,CASSEQGFTGNTIYF
TRBJ2-2,TRBV27,CASSLFHASGATGELFF
TRBJ1-2,TRBV6-5,CASRGWGGLYGYTF